This T cell receptor beta chain derives from a study of T-cell memory formation after mild COVID-19. Study observations and caveats: In pre-infection memory, a portion of responding clones appeared, which suggested that cross-reactive memory joined. Second-wave clones reaching peak frequency on day 37 lacked confirmed SARS-CoV-2 specificity. Shrinking CD4+ clones were chiefly CM and EM; CD8+ ones were chiefly EMRA.

Trimming shortened V by 0 bases and J by 1 base, and 12 bases separated the two germline ends. This CDR3 comprises 16 residues. Germline V CDR1 and CDR2: SGDLS, YYNGEE. Researchers used 5'RACE with constant-segment primers to make TCR alpha and TCR beta cDNA libraries that carry sample barcodes and UMIs. TCRdb called the 5' RACE reads again in MiXCR, with one record for every CDR3 protein. The sample contains approximately 400,000 distinct CDR3 sequences, roughly 17% of which appear only once. Comments on this clonotype: What it binds is unknown.

V gene TRBV9 combines with J gene TRBJ2-3, with a possible D match to TRBD2 (5 bases). This clonotype was obtained from a man aged 18-30 years who had mild COVID-19 (a few samples of this study predate the infection). Cell type and time point are not known. Material for sequencing was PBMCs or a T cell subset sorted from them (not recorded which). CDR3 DNA sequence: TGTGCCAGCAGCGTAGGAGGGCTAGTCCGCACAGATACGCAGTATTTT. Encoded protein: CASSVGGLVRTDTQYF.